This TCR beta chain originates from a study of early stage breast cancer tumors. About the research overall: ER+/PR+/HER2- status applied to about 70% of the 16 invasive breast tumors. Around 9.6-fold was the mean read coverage per sample. Whole-study results and caveats: Tumors had around 2.4-fold higher T cell density than normal breast. Tumor and normal breast were distinguished via blood comparison in about 90% of the 16 patients.

On this clone: Its antigen is not known.

The method was immunoSEQ multiplex PCR; TCRdb's version includes in-frame clones alone and lacks a portion of them. The profile covers under 45,000 clones, with about three quarters appearing a single time and roughly 6.8% taken by the ten largest. This CDR3 has 15 amino acids. Looked up from germline, CDR1 is WSHSY and CDR2 is SAAADI. V dropped 2 bases and J dropped 1 base, with 11 bases sitting between them. The sample consisted of blood. The sequence came from a person in their fifties or sixties with breast cancer. The chain uses TRBV10-2 and TRBJ2-5; D might be TRBD1 (5 bases). CDR3 bases: TGCGCCAGCAGTGAGAGGGGCGCGACCCAAGAGACCCAGTACTTC. Protein product: CASSERGATQETQYF.